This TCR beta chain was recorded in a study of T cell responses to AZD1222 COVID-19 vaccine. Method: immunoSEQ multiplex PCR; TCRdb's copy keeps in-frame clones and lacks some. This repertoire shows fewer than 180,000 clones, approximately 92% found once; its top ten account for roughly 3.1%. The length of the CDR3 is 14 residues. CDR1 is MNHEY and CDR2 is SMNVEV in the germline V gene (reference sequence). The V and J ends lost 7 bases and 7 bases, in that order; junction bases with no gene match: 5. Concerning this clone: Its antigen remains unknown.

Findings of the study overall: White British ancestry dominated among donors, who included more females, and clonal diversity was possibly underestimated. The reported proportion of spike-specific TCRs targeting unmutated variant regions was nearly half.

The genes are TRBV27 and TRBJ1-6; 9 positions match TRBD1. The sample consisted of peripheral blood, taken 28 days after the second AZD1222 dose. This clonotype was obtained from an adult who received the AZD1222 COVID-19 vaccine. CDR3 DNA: TGTGCCAGCAAAAGGACAGGGGAGAATTCACCCCTCCACTTT. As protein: CASKRTGENSPLHF.